The T cell receptor (beta chain) described here comes from a study of shared clonotypes between healthy human individuals. General study results and limits: The genetic and exposure-history diversity represented was limited by few donors. Blood was the sole source, and tissue repertoires probably differ.

TCRdb's table, derived via immunoSEQ multiplex PCR, lists solely in-frame clones and lacks some. The data hold around 2.1 million clones, with about 94% observed a single time. With regard to this clone: Its antigen is unknown.

CDR3 size: 13 residues. The germline CDR1 and CDR2 sequences are SNHLY and FYNNEI. Trimming stripped 7 bases from V and 3 bases from J, with 10 bases between. The chain combines TRBV2 with TRBJ2-1; no reliable D call. Sequenced sample: naive CD4+ T cells sorted from blood. The subset was: CD45RA+ positively selected. The receptor was derived from a man younger than 35 in good health. CDR3 residues: CASTGRVYNEQFF. For the CDR3, the DNA is TGTGCCAGCACAGGAAGGGTCTACAATGAGCAGTTCTTC.